This T cell receptor beta chain was sequenced in a study of T cell clonotyping in hematopoietic cell transplantation. In the study overall: Pretransplant recipient samples were taken after cytoreduction.

This CDR3 has 14 residues. V lost 1 base and J 5 bases, leaving 12 bases between the germline ends. Germline CDR1 reads SNHLY; CDR2 reads FYNNEI. Concerning this clone: Its antigen is undetermined.

Study-wide points: CD4 and CD8 repertoire contributions could not be separated without sorting. Pathologically expanded recipient clonotypes increased progressively from day 30 to day 180 as diversity fell. Broader posttransplant TCR repertoire diversity was predicted by graft donor and pretransplant recipient Inverse Simpson Index values.

Sequencing was performed with immunoSEQ multiplex PCR; in TCRdb, only in-frame clones are kept and a portion is missing. This sample has 25,000 to 30,000 clones, with about 93% found just once. Indicated time point: recipient sample about 28 days before transplant, after cytoreduction. The V and J genes are TRBV2 and TRBJ2-7; a possible D gene is TRBD2 (6 bases). The sequence was obtained from a man over 45 with acute myeloid leukemia. Some clones in this sample may be carry-over from other donors' samples. The sequencing here drew on peripheral blood mononuclear cells, taken before stem cell transplant. CDR3 protein: CASSEGRTTNEQYF. CDR3 DNA sequence: TGTGCCAGCAGTGAAGGTAGGACTACCAACGAGCAGTACTTC.